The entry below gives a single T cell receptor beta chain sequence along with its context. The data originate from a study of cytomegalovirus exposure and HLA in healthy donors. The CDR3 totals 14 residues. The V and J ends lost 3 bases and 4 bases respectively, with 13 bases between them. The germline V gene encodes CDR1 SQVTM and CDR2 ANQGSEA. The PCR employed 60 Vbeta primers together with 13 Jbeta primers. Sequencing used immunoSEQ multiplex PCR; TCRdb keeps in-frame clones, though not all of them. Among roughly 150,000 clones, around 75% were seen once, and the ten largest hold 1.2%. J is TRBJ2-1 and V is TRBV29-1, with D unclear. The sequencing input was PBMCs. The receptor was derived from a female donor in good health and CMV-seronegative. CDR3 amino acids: CSVESVGAYNEQFF. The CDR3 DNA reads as TGCAGCGTTGAGAGCGTCGGAGCTTACAATGAGCAGTTCTTC.